This T cell receptor beta chain is from a study of shared clonotypes between healthy human individuals. Study background: Samples came from two female and a few male donors aged 18 to 49.

J was trimmed by 5 bases and V by 5 bases; bases with no gene match: 3. CDR3 length equals 15 residues. CDR1 and CDR2 (germline): SGHTA, FQGNSA. Unsorted PBMC DNA underwent sequencing on ten immunoSEQ deep assay plates. In the original analysis: Because ImmunoSEQ provided only junction sequences with no quality scores, the filtering differed. Assay used: immunoSEQ multiplex PCR; TCRdb lists only in-frame clones, some missing. V and J calls plus clone size are reproduced from that table; the DNA served to infer D and trimming. The repertoire holds 90,000 to 100,000 clones, with approximately 44% as singletons. Donors, healthy HIV-negative adults, lacked recent acute infections or vaccinations. This clone was counted only a few times.

The clonotype originates from a woman aged 40 to 50 in good health. Some clones in this sample may be carry-over from other donors' samples. The gene calls are TRBV7-2 and TRBJ2-3; 14 nucleotides align to TRBD2. Sequenced input: PBMCs. Here the CDR3 reads CASSRLAGGIDTQYF. Written as DNA, the CDR3 is TGTGCCAGCAGCCGACTAGCGGGAGGGATAGATACGCAGTATTTT. The entire variable domain, with the rest obtained from reference TRBV7-2 and TRBJ2-3, is as follows: GAGVSQSPSNKVTEKGKDVELRCDPISGHTALYWYRQSLGQGLEFLIYFQGNSAPDKSGLPSDRFSAERTGGSVSTLTIQRTQQEDSAVYLCASSRLAGGIDTQYFGPGTRLTVL.